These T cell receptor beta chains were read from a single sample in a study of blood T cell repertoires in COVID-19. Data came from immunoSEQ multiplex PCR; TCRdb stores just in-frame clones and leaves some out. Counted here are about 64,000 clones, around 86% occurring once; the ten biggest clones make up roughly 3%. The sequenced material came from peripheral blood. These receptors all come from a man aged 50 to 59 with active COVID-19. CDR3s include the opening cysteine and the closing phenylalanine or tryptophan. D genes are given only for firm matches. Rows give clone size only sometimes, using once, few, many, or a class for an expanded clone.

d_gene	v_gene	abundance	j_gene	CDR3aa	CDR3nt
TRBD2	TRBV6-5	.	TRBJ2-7	CASSPFSGSGYEQYF	TGTGCCAGCAGTCCCTTTAGCGGGAGCGGTTACGAGCAGTACTTC
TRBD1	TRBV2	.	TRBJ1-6	CASSALDRVKNSPLHF	TGTGCCAGCAGTGCCCTAGACAGGGTGAAGAATTCACCCCTCCACTTT
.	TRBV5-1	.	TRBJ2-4	CASSLDQSPLAKNIQYF	TGCGCCAGCAGCTTGGATCAGTCCCCGCTAGCCAAAAACATTCAGTACTTC
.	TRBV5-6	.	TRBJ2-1	CASSSGWRAYNEQFF	TGTGCCAGCAGCTCTGGCTGGAGGGCCTACAATGAGCAGTTCTTC
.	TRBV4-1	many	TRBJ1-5	CASSQDGGIGNQPQHF	TGCGCCAGCAGCCAAGACGGAGGTATCGGCAATCAGCCCCAGCATTTT
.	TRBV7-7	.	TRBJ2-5	CASLGRQETQYF	TGTGCCAGCTTGGGGCGGCAAGAGACCCAGTACTTC
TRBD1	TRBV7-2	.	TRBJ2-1	CASSPRDRDYNEQFF	TGTGCCAGCAGCCCCCGGGACAGGGACTACAATGAGCAGTTCTTC
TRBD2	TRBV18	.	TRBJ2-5	CASSPRVLRAGPQETQYF	TGTGCCAGCTCCCCCCGGGTCCTTAGAGCGGGACCACAAGAGACCCAGTACTTC
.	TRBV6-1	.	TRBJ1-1	CASSEEMRTAGLRTEAFF	TGTGCCAGCAGTGAAGAAATGAGGACGGCGGGGCTGAGGACTGAAGCTTTCTTT
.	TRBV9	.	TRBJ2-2	CASSPPRVDTGELFF	TGTGCCAGCAGCCCCCCACGGGTCGACACCGGGGAGCTGTTTTTT
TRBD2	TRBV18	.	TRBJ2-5	CASSLNGGQETQYF	TGTGCCAGCTCACTGAACGGGGGGCAAGAGACCCAGTACTTC
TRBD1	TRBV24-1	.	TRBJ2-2	CATSDGGTGGPGELFF	TGTGCCACCAGTGACGGGGGGACAGGGGGGCCCGGGGAGCTGTTTTTT
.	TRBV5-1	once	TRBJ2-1	CASRAGPDDEQFF	TGCGCCAGCAGGGCGGGCCCAGACGATGAGCAGTTCTTC
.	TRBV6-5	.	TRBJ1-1	CASISGDHTEAFF	TGTGCCAGCATATCCGGAGACCACACTGAAGCTTTCTTT
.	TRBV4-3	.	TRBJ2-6	CASSQEGRVVSGANVLTF	TGCGCCAGCAGCCAAGAAGGCAGGGTAGTCTCTGGGGCCAACGTCCTGACTTTC
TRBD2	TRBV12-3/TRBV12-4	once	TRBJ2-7	CASQSGAHEQYF	TGTGCCAGCCAGAGCGGGGCACACGAGCAGTACTTC
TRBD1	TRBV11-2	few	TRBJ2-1	CASSGGTGTYNEQFF	TGTGCCAGCAGCGGAGGGACAGGGACCTACAATGAGCAGTTCTTC
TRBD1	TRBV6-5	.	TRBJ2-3	CASSYGTVTDTQYF	TGTGCCAGCAGTTACGGGACAGTGACAGATACGCAGTATTTT
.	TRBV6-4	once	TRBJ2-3	CASSVGSRLGTQYF	TGTGCCAGCAGTGTAGGTAGCAGACTTGGTACGCAGTATTTT
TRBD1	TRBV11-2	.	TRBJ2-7	CASSLETGTGGLEQYF	TGTGCCAGCAGCTTAGAAACCGGGACAGGAGGGCTCGAGCAGTACTTC
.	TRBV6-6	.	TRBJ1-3	CASRVSAGNTIYF	TGTGCCAGCAGGGTAAGCGCTGGAAACACCATATATTTT
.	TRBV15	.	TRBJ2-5	CATTTNQGEETQYF	TGTGCCACCACGACCAATCAAGGGGAAGAGACCCAGTACTTC
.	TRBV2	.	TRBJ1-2	CASSPTAGEVKGYTF	TGTGCCAGCAGTCCGACTGCAGGGGAAGTGAAGGGCTACACCTTC